This T cell receptor (beta chain) was captured in a study of shared clonotypes between healthy human individuals. Study conclusions and caveats: Naive subsets generally had larger estimated richness than memory subsets. The authors expected sequencing depth to affect clonotype sharing among donors.

Germline CDR1 reads SNHLY; CDR2 reads FYNNEI. Trimming left V 6 bases short and J 0 bases short, with 15 bases between. The CDR3 has 15 residues. Sequencing was performed with immunoSEQ multiplex PCR; in TCRdb, only in-frame clones are kept and a portion is missing. Seen here are around 1.1 million clones, 77% observed once, and the top ten hold 0.89%. The study drew its donors from healthy HIV-negative adults without recent acute infections or vaccinations. Points on this clone: As yet, its antigen is unknown.

Input material: memory CD4+ T cells from PBMCs. Sample subset: CD45RA-negative fraction. The TCR originated in a man between 18 and 29 years old in good health. Some clones in this sample may be carry-over from other donors' samples. This chain uses TRBV2 with TRBJ2-7; D may correspond to TRBD1 or TRBD2 (5 bases each). The CDR3: CASSGVGDPSYEQYF. The DNA for the CDR3 is TGTGCCAGCAGCGGCGTGGGGGACCCCTCCTACGAGCAGTACTTC.